This paragraph covers one T cell receptor (beta chain) sequence. The CDR3 has 15 residues. Germline lookup yields CDR1 MGHRA and CDR2 YSYEKL. V was cut by 0 bases and J by 4 bases, with 12 bases left in between. This sample is drawn from a study of T-cell reconstitution after alpha-beta-depleted transplantation in children. Unique molecular identifiers were incorporated during preparation of the TCRbeta library. TCRdb reanalysed the PCR reads using MiXCR and keeps one entry per CDR3 protein. The sample holds some 200,000 distinct CDR3 sequences, about 9.5% seen once. This chain connects TRBV4-1 to TRBJ1-2; D not resolved. The sequencing here drew on PBMCs from the stem cell graft donor, taken from the stem cell graft. This TCR came from a human donor who donated a stem cell graft to a child with acute lymphoblastic leukemia. Here the CDR3 reads CASSQENQVLYGYTF. The CDR3 bases are TGCGCCAGCAGCCAAGAAAACCAGGTTCTCTATGGCTACACCTTC.